The 18 T cell receptor beta chains presented below share a single source sample, sequenced in a study of CD8 T cells in ankylosing spondylitis. Study outcomes and limitations: Characteristic, it appeared, of ankylosing spondylitis blood was a TCR beta motif of 7 or 8 highly homologous variants.

The antigens of these receptors remain unknown. TCRdb used MiXCR to reprocess the 5' RACE reads, holding one entry per CDR3 protein. The repertoire includes about 840,000 distinct CDR3 sequences, roughly 12% of them detected once, and 0.51% sits in the top ten. Sequences were obtained from blood, either unsorted or a sorted T cell fraction (not recorded which). These receptors all come from a male donor with ankylosing spondylitis.

This clonotype was counted many times. The J gene is TRBJ1-2, the V gene TRBV29-1; D call uncertain. Between the trimmed V and J ends, which lost 6 bases and 5 bases, there was a span of 25 bases. The CDR3 totals 16 residues. Germline V gene data show CDR1 as SQVTM and CDR2 as ANQGSEA. CDR3 loop: CSVARSPAGMGYGYTF. CDR3 bases: TGCAGCGTCGCTCGGTCCCCGGCGGGGATGGGATATGGCTACACCTTC.

The chain joins TRBV7-6 to TRBJ2-7; the D call may be TRBD1 or TRBD2 (5 bases each). Germline V gene lookup returns CDR1 SGHVS and CDR2 FNYEAQ. V lost 4 bases, J lost 7 bases, and 23 bases lay in between. The CDR3 covers 16 residues. This chain's CDR3 is CASSSYGAHGMGEQYF. CDR3 DNA: TGTGCCAGCAGCTCATACGGGGCCCACGGGATGGGAGAGCAGTACTTC.

This clonotype was seen ten or more times. This chain connects TRBV5-5 to TRBJ2-7; a weak D match, TRBD1 (5 bases). CDR3 length: 14 amino acids. Germline V gene lookup returns CDR1 SGHKS and CDR2 YYEKEE (reference sequence). The V gene lost 3 bases and the J gene lost 4 bases, with 14 bases spanning the gap. CDR3 sequence (DNA): TGTGCCAGCAGCTCCCCCCACCAGGGATACGAGCAGTACTTC. Translation: CASSSPHQGYEQYF. Drawing the rest from reference TRBV5-5 and TRBJ2-7, the complete variable domain is DAGVTQSPTHLIKTRGQQVTLRCSPISGHKSVSWYQQVLGQGPQFIFQYYEKEERGRGNFPDRFSARQFPNYSSELNVNALLLGDSALYLCASSSPHQGYEQYFGPGTRLTVT.

The chain combines TRBV5-1 with TRBJ2-5; 7 bases fit TRBD1. J gave up 1 base and V 4 bases, and 4 bases lay outside the gene matches. Germline V CDR1 and CDR2: SGHRS, YFSETQ. There are 14 residues in the CDR3. The CDR3 bases are TGCGCCAGCAGCCCTTGGGACAGCCAAGAGACCCAGTACTTC. This translates into CASSPWDSQETQYF.

Only one count was recorded for this clonotype. The chain uses TRBV7-3 and TRBJ2-2, with D perhaps being TRBD1 or TRBD2 (5 bases each). Germline-derived CDR1 and CDR2 are SGHTA and FQGTGA. The CDR3 extends over 17 amino acids. V was cut by 2 bases and J by 2 bases, with 15 bases left in between. The CDR3 DNA sequence: TGTGCCAGCAGCTTATCACTCGGGACCCCAAACACCGGGGAGCTGTTTTTT. Encoded protein: CASSLSLGTPNTGELFF.

This rearrangement joins TRBV4-1 to TRBJ2-1; 9 nucleotides align to TRBD2. V lost 0 bases, J lost 7 bases, and 13 bases stayed unmatched. The CDR3 extends over 18 amino acids. CDR1 and CDR2 from the germline V gene are MGHRA and YSYEKL. CDR3 nucleotide sequence: TGCGCCAGCAGCCAAGAAGGGGCTAGCGGGGCTAAACGAAATGAGCAGTTCTTC. It is translated as CASSQEGASGAKRNEQFF.

This clonotype was recorded a few times. V is TRBV4-1 and J is TRBJ2-5; D remains unclear. The V end was cut by 0 bases, the J end by 1 base, with 6 bases between. Looked up from germline, CDR1 is MGHRA and CDR2 is YSYEKL. This CDR3 is 14 amino acids long. The CDR3 bases are TGCGCCAGCAGCCAAGACCCCAGCCAAGAGACCCAGTACTTC. Translating gives CASSQDPSQETQYF.

The table lists this clonotype with a few counts. This chain joins TRBV20-1 and TRBJ1-5; tentatively, D is TRBD1 (5 bases). Germline CDR1 and CDR2: DFQATT and SNEGSKA (reference sequence). V was shortened by 5 bases and J by 3 bases, with 11 bases between the two germline ends. The CDR3 contains 13 residues. CDR3 loop: CSAPTGPNQPQHF. The CDR3 region has the DNA TGCAGTGCTCCTACAGGACCCAATCAGCCCCAGCATTTT.

V is TRBV6-5 and J is TRBJ1-1, with 7 bases matching TRBD1. Per the germline V gene, CDR1 is MNHEY and CDR2 is SVGAGI. V shed 2 bases, J shed 5 bases, and the junction held 8 bases outside the gene matches. The CDR3 has 15 amino acids. The CDR3 DNA reads as TGTGCCAGCAGTTACATAGGGGGCATAGGGACTGAAGCTTTCTTT. This sequence encodes CASSYIGGIGTEAFF.

This clonotype was recorded many times. At one end, the junction sequence differs from germline, possibly due to a read error. This chain joins TRBV5-1 and TRBJ2-1; a possible D gene is TRBD1 (5 bases). CDR3 size: 11 residues. From germline, CDR1 is SGHRS and CDR2 YFSETQ. The CDR3 coding sequence is TGCGCCAGCAGCTTGGAGGGCAACAGGATCTTC. Protein: CASSLEGNRIF.

This clonotype has just a few counts. The chain employs TRBV7-3 and TRBJ2-7; TRBD1 is a possible D gene (6 bases). V was shortened by 5 bases and J by 5 bases, with 22 bases between the two germline ends. This CDR3 region has 16 residues. Germline-derived CDR1 and CDR2 are SGHTA and FQGTGA. The CDR3 DNA sequence: TGTGCCAGCAGCCTTCGGCCTGGGGGCCCAGGGAACGAGCAGTACTTC. This codes for CASSLRPGGPGNEQYF.

This chain uses TRBV20-1 with TRBJ2-3; D uncertain. Trimming took 3 bases from V and 0 from J, leaving 10 bases between them. Germline assignment: CDR1 DFQATT and CDR2 SNEGSKA (reference sequence). The length of the CDR3 is 14 residues. CDR3 DNA: TGCAGTGCTAGCGACCGACTTAGCACAGATACGCAGTATTTT. Its translation: CSASDRLSTDTQYF.

J is TRBJ2-3 and V is TRBV29-1; D tentatively fits TRBD1 or TRBD2 (5 bases each). CDR1 and CDR2 from the germline V gene are SQVTM and ANQGSEA. Trimming left V 6 bases short and J 2 bases short, with 12 bases between. The length of the CDR3 is 13 residues. CDR3 amino acids: CSVGTRHTDTQYF. For the CDR3, the DNA is TGCAGCGTGGGGACCCGACACACAGATACGCAGTATTTT.

This clonotype was counted between two and nine times. V and J are TRBV20-1 and TRBJ2-5; D is uncertain. This CDR3 spans 12 amino acids. Trimming took 3 bases from V and 2 from J, leaving 7 bases between them. Germline CDR1 is DFQATT and CDR2 is SNEGSKA (reference sequence). The CDR3 coding sequence is TGCAGTGCTAGGATGCGGCAAGAGACCCAGTACTTC. Translated: CSARMRQETQYF.

This clonotype was observed at least ten times. The V call is TRBV10-1, the J call TRBJ2-7; 7 nucleotides align to TRBD1. The CDR3 totals 14 residues. Germline CDR1 WNHNN, CDR2 SYGVQD (reference sequence). With 3 bases clipped from V and 2 bases from J, the junction kept 4 bases outside the gene matches. CDR3 in DNA: TGCGCCAGCAGTGAAGGGGGCTTACCCTACGAGCAGTACTTC. Protein sequence: CASSEGGLPYEQYF.

The table lists this clonotype with a few counts. The V gene is TRBV12-3 or TRBV12-4, the J gene TRBJ2-7, with 8 positions matching TRBD1. The CDR3 is 16 amino acids. V was clipped by 4 bases and J by 0 bases; unmatched bases: 8. The CDR3 nucleotides read TGTGCCAGCAGTTCAACCCCGGACAGGGACTCCTACGAGCAGTACTTC. Its translation: CASSSTPDRDSYEQYF.

This clonotype was detected a few times. The chain is built from TRBV20-1 and TRBJ2-2; D possibly corresponds to TRBD2 (5 bases). This CDR3 contains 14 residues. Germline values: CDR1 DFQATT, CDR2 SNEGSKA (reference sequence). V was pared by 3 bases and J by 6 bases, with 14 bases between. The CDR3 DNA sequence: TGCAGTGCTAGGGCTCTAGCAGGCCCCGGGGAGCTGTTTTTT. Translated, it gives CSARALAGPGELFF.

The chain couples TRBV5-1 to TRBJ1-1; D unclear. Germline-derived CDR1 and CDR2 are SGHRS and YFSETQ. The CDR3 covers 14 residues. The ends were cut back, 0 bases at V and 1 base at J, with 7 bases in the middle. The CDR3 here is CASSLANENTEAFF. In DNA, the CDR3 is TGCGCCAGCAGCTTGGCCAACGAGAACACTGAAGCTTTCTTT.